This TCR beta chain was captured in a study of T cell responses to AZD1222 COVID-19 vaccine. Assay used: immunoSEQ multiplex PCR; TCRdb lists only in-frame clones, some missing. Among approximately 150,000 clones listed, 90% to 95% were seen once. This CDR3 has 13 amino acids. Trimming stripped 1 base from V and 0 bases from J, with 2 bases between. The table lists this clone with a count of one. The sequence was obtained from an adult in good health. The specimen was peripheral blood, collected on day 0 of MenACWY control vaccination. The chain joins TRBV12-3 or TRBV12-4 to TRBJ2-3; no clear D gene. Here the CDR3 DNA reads TGTGCCAGCAGTTTAGACAGCACAGATACGCAGTATTTT. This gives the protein CASSLDSTDTQYF.